A single sample gave rise to the 9 T cell receptor beta chains below, sequenced in a study of OX40 agonist ivuxolimab in advanced cancers. Sequencing used immunoSEQ multiplex PCR; TCRdb keeps in-frame clones, though not all of them. This sample has some 67,000 clones; about 88% occur once, and the top ten carry approximately 0.3%. The specimen comprised CD4+ or CD8+ T cells sorted from blood, sampled in a trial of the OX40 agonist ivuxolimab. The receptors stem from an adult with an advanced solid tumor such as melanoma, head and neck, liver or kidney cancer.

This rearrangement joins TRBV10-3 to TRBJ2-1; 8 positions agree with TRBD2. The CDR3 is 13 residues long. CDR1 and CDR2 from the germline V gene are ENHRY and SYGVKD. J lost 4 bases, V lost 10 bases, and 6 bases had no gene match. CDR3 DNA sequence: TGTGCCACCACTAGCGGTAATTACAATGAGCAGTTCTTC. Translating it yields CATTSGNYNEQFF.

The chain couples TRBV5-1 to TRBJ1-6; D is possibly TRBD1 (6 bases). Trimming left V 3 bases short and J 6 bases short, with 10 bases between. Germline V lookup: CDR1 SGHRS, CDR2 YFSETQ. The CDR3 runs 14 residues. The CDR3 region has the DNA TGCGCCAGCAGCTCCGACAGGAGTAATTCACCCCTCCACTTT. The encoded protein is CASSSDRSNSPLHF.

The chain links TRBV7-9 to TRBJ1-1; 11 nucleotides align to TRBD1. The CDR3 loop spans 18 amino acids. Germline V gene data show CDR1 as SEHNR and CDR2 as FQNEAQ (reference sequence). V dropped 5 bases and J dropped 3; count of bases not matched to a gene: 14. CDR3 DNA sequence: TGTGCCAGCAGCCAACGGACAGGGGGCGCCGGGTTGGACACTGAAGCTTTCTTT. The encoded protein is CASSQRTGGAGLDTEAFF.

The chain recombines TRBV10-3 with TRBJ1-2; no firm D call. The CDR3 covers 14 residues. V lost 0 bases and J lost 1, with 6 bases in between. CDR1 and CDR2 from the germline V gene are ENHRY and SYGVKD. The CDR3 coding sequence is TGTGCCATCAGTGAGTCGGAGGTTAACTATGGCTACACCTTC. It yields the protein CAISESEVNYGYTF.

V usage is TRBV27 and J usage is TRBJ1-2, with 8 bases fitting TRBD1. The CDR3 consists of 13 residues. V shed 6 bases, J shed 7 bases, and the junction held 7 bases outside the gene matches. Per the germline V gene, CDR1 is MNHEY and CDR2 is SMNVEV (reference sequence). The CDR3 DNA sequence: TGTGCCAGCAGCAGCAGGGGGCCCTCTGGCTACACCTTC. Protein product: CASSSRGPSGYTF.

The rearrangement joins TRBV2 to TRBJ2-5, with unresolved D. Germline lookup yields CDR1 SNHLY and CDR2 FYNNEI. The V end lost 8 bases, the J end lost 2 bases, and 12 bases lay between the germline ends. This CDR3 is 13 amino acids long. The CDR3 coding sequence is TGTGCCAGCGGGCGACTGAAACAAGAGACCCAGTACTTC. Its protein product is CASGRLKQETQYF.

The chain joins TRBV2 to TRBJ2-5; perhaps TRBD2 as D (5 bases). Trimming shortened V by 3 bases and J by 2 bases, and 10 bases separated the two germline ends. Germline CDR1 SNHLY, CDR2 FYNNEI. The CDR3 contains 14 residues. The CDR3 DNA is TGTGCCAGCAGTGAGAGAGGGTGGCAAGAGACCCAGTACTTC. Amino acid sequence: CASSERGWQETQYF.

The J gene is TRBJ1-3, the V gene TRBV18, with 7 nucleotides matching TRBD1. The CDR3 has 14 amino acids. J lost 4 bases, V lost 5 bases, and 5 bases had no gene match. Germline V CDR1 and CDR2: KGHSH, LQKENI. CDR3 nucleotides: TGTGCCAGCTCAGCTACAGGGGACGGAAACACCATATATTTT. Translated, it gives CASSATGDGNTIYF.

This sequence joins TRBV28 and TRBJ2-1, with 7 bases identical to TRBD2. The germline V gene encodes CDR1 MDHEN and CDR2 SYDVKM. Trimming at V came to 7 bases and at J to 8 bases, leaving 8 bases not matched to a gene. The CDR3 runs to 13 residues. CDR3 sequence reads: CASTLGGRDEQFF. In DNA form, the CDR3 reads TGTGCCAGCACCCTCGGAGGGAGGGATGAGCAGTTCTTC.